This T cell receptor beta chain was identified during a study of human T cells and chemical hapten exposure. TCRdb reprocessed the RACE reads with MiXCR, giving one entry per CDR3 protein. The data hold roughly 70,000 distinct CDR3 sequences, with around 30% observed a single time. V dropped 7 bases and J dropped 4 bases, with 12 bases sitting between them. CDR1 and CDR2 (germline): DFQATT, SNEGSKA (reference sequence). CDR3 size: 12 residues. The time point is: patch test 1, 2 weeks after DPC sensitization. Described treatment: therapeutic diphenylcyclopropenone sensitization with weekly scalp DPC. The sequence was obtained from a man aged 35 to 55 with alopecia areata. Some clones in this sample may be carry-over from other donors' samples. V usage is TRBV20-1 and J usage is TRBJ2-3, with D unresolved. The sequencing used whole blood, collected in connection with sensitization to the hapten diphenylcyclopropenone (DPC). CDR3 sequence (DNA): TGCAGTGTTCAGTCGAGCGCAGATACGCAGTATTTT. Protein: CSVQSSADTQYF.